This passage covers 30 T cell receptor beta chains from one sample sequenced in a study of cytomegalovirus exposure and HLA in healthy donors (dated by TCRdb to 2016 to 2017). Libraries were made using the immunoSEQ multiplex PCR assay. For the multiplex PCR, a mixture combining 60 forward primers for TCR Vbeta segments and 13 reverse primers for TCR Jbeta segments was used. TCRdb took this table from immuneACCESS and kept in-frame rearrangements with V and J called. Such tables lack part of the clones; where checked against another copy, unresolved V genes explain under half of the gap, and the rest is unexplained. The table for this sample lists approximately 190,000 clones; 82% of them were counted only once. The top ten clones comprise roughly 0.8% of the sample. The sequenced sample was PBMCs. All receptors come from a woman under 30 in good health and CMV-seronegative.

V and J are TRBV6-5 and TRBJ2-5, with D tentatively TRBD2 (6 bases). The CDR3 loop spans 14 amino acids. Germline CDR1 and CDR2: MNHEY and SVGAGI. V shed 1 base and J shed 4 bases, with 10 bases lying between them. CDR3 sequence: CASSYWRGGETQYF. The CDR3 nucleotides read TGTGCCAGCAGTTACTGGCGGGGAGGAGAGACCCAGTACTTC.

The chain carries TRBV19 and TRBJ2-1; D gene uncertain. Germline CDR1 LNHDA, CDR2 SQIVND (reference sequence). The CDR3 has 13 amino acids. V was clipped by 5 bases and J by 5 bases, with 10 bases between them. The CDR3 loop is CASSRAAHNEQFF. Here the CDR3 DNA reads TGTGCCAGTAGTCGAGCCGCGCACAATGAGCAGTTCTTC.

V gene TRBV11-3 combines with J gene TRBJ2-5; 7 positions match TRBD2. The V gene end was trimmed by 4 bases and the J gene end by 5 bases; junction bases not matched to a gene: 4. The CDR3 covers 13 residues. From germline, CDR1 is SGHNT and CDR2 YENEEA. The CDR3 is CASSSSSGETQYF. The CDR3 region has the DNA TGTGCCAGCAGCTCTTCTAGCGGTGAGACCCAGTACTTC.

The chain combines TRBV5-1 with TRBJ1-1, with D uncertain. V was cut by 4 bases and J by 5 bases, with 12 bases left in between. The CDR3 runs 13 residues. Germline V gives CDR1 SGHRS, CDR2 YFSETQ. CDR3 protein: CASSPGVGTEAFF. CDR3 DNA: TGCGCCAGCAGCCCGGGAGTCGGGACTGAAGCTTTCTTT.

Only one count was recorded for this clone. This chain uses TRBV5-1 with TRBJ2-2; D unresolved. Germline-derived CDR1 and CDR2 are SGHRS and YFSETQ. Trimming removed 4 bases at V and 1 base at J, with 14 bases between. CDR3 size: 16 residues. CDR3: CASSPTPRQNTGELFF. Here the CDR3 DNA reads TGCGCCAGCAGCCCCACCCCAAGACAGAACACCGGGGAGCTGTTTTTT.

V gene TRBV27 combines with J gene TRBJ2-7, with D perhaps TRBD1 (6 bases). The germline V gene encodes CDR1 MNHEY and CDR2 SMNVEV (reference sequence). The CDR3 spans 15 residues. Trimming pared 3 bases from V and 0 bases from J, leaving 12 bases between. The CDR3 loop reads CASSFSAGASYEQYF. The DNA of the CDR3 is TGTGCCAGCAGTTTCTCGGCAGGGGCCTCCTACGAGCAGTACTTC.

This clone was counted a few times. V gene TRBV15 combines with J gene TRBJ1-1; D might be TRBD1 (6 bases). This CDR3 comprises 12 residues. V dropped 3 bases and J dropped 8 bases, with 10 bases sitting between them. From germline, CDR1 is LNHNV and CDR2 YYDKDF (reference sequence). In DNA form, the CDR3 reads TGTGCCACCAGCAGGGGGGGGCTCGAAGCTTTCTTT. The encoded protein is CATSRGGLEAFF. The full variable domain, its missing parts supplied by reference TRBV15 and TRBJ1-1, is DAMVIQNPRYQVTQFGKPVTLSCSQTLNHNVMYWYQQKSSQAPKLLFHYYDKDFNNEADTPDNFQSRRPNTSFCFLDIRSPGLGDTAMYLCATSRGGLEAFFGQGTRLTVV.

This chain uses TRBV6-1 with TRBJ2-7; perhaps TRBD2 as D (6 bases). Germline values: CDR1 MNHNS, CDR2 SASEGT. CDR3 length: 14 residues. Trimming took off 2 bases at V and 3 bases at J, with 11 bases between the two ends. The CDR3 coding sequence is TGTGCCAGCAGTGAATACGGGAGTTACTACGAGCAGTACTTC. Protein sequence: CASSEYGSYYEQYF.

The rearrangement links TRBV28 to TRBJ1-4; D remains ambiguous. Germline V gives CDR1 MDHEN, CDR2 SYDVKM. The V and J ends lost 5 bases and 0 bases respectively, with 10 bases between them. The CDR3 spans 15 residues. The CDR3 sequence: CASSISGATNEKLFF. The CDR3 nucleotides read TGTGCCAGCAGTATCTCAGGTGCAACTAATGAAAAACTGTTTTTT.

The gene calls are TRBV18 and TRBJ2-6, with D tentatively TRBD2 (6 bases). Trimming removed 2 bases at V and 2 bases at J, with 10 bases between. CDR3 length: 16 amino acids. Germline assignment: CDR1 KGHSH and CDR2 LQKENI. CDR3: CASSPGWEAGANVLTF. The DNA of the CDR3 is TGTGCCAGCTCACCAGGCTGGGAGGCTGGGGCCAACGTCCTGACTTTC. The variable domain in full, completed from reference TRBV18 and TRBJ2-6, reads NAGVMQNPRHLVRRRGQEARLRCSPMKGHSHVYWYRQLPEEGLKFMVYLQKENIIDESGMPKERFSAEFPKEGPSILRIQQVVRGDSAAYFCASSPGWEAGANVLTFGAGSRLTVL.

This clone came up once. The rearrangement links TRBV5-1 to TRBJ2-1, with 9 positions matching TRBD2. This CDR3 contains 15 residues. The V gene's germline CDR1 is SGHRS and CDR2 YFSETQ. The ends lost 0 bases at V and 7 bases at J; junction bases unmatched: 5. The CDR3 bases are TGCGCCAGCAGCTTGGGCGGGGGGGAATATAATGAGCAGTTCTTC. This gives the protein CASSLGGGEYNEQFF.

The chain joins TRBV14 to TRBJ1-1, with D perhaps TRBD1 (6 bases). Trimming left V 4 bases short and J 3 bases short, with 9 bases between. The CDR3 contains 13 residues. Germline-derived CDR1 and CDR2 are SGHDN and FVKESK. This chain's CDR3 is CASSLDSYTEAFF. In nucleotides, the CDR3 is TGTGCCAGCAGCCTGGACAGTTACACTGAAGCTTTCTTT.

This clone was seen once. This chain's CDR3 is CASSGAGGWGGTDTQYF. CDR3 nucleotide sequence: TGTGCCAGCAGCGGCGCGGGGGGGTGGGGTGGCACAGATACGCAGTATTTT. The chain combines TRBV25-1 with TRBJ2-3; 9 nucleotides agree with TRBD2. The V gene end was trimmed by 6 bases and the J gene end by 1 base; junction bases not matched to a gene: 11. This CDR3 is built from 17 residues. Germline V gives CDR1 MGHDK, CDR2 SYGVNS.

The chain is built from TRBV7-7 and TRBJ2-5; D not certain. The CDR3 spans 13 residues. Germline V lookup: CDR1 SSHAT, CDR2 FNYEAQ (reference sequence). Trimming took off 1 base at V and 5 bases at J, with 8 bases between the two ends. The CDR3 DNA is TGTGCCAGCAGCTTAGTATCCCTGGAGACCCAGTACTTC. Its protein product is CASSLVSLETQYF.

The chain employs TRBV25-1 and TRBJ1-2, with 10 bases fitting TRBD1. Trimming at V came to 3 bases and at J to 1 base, leaving 2 bases not matched to a gene. The CDR3 has 15 amino acids. From germline, CDR1 is MGHDK and CDR2 SYGVNS. This CDR3 reads CASSEWDRGNYGYTF. The CDR3 nucleotides are TGTGCCAGCAGTGAGTGGGACAGGGGTAACTATGGCTACACCTTC.

This clone has a single count. The chain employs TRBV28 and TRBJ2-3, with unresolved D. Trimming removed 7 bases at V and 0 bases at J, with 11 bases between. The CDR3 has 14 amino acids. CDR1 and CDR2 from the germline V gene are MDHEN and SYDVKM. The CDR3 DNA reads TGTGCCAGCAAGCCAGGCTTGAGCACAGATACGCAGTATTTT. Residues: CASKPGLSTDTQYF.

In this sample, this clone turned up once. The rearrangement links TRBV6-5 to TRBJ2-5; D ambiguous. V lost 4 bases to trimming and J lost 5 bases, with 17 bases between them. This CDR3 has 15 residues. Germline CDR1 and CDR2: MNHEY and SVGAGI. CDR3 coding DNA: TGTGCCAGCAGTTCATTAGACTCGAAAACGGAGACCCAGTACTTC. Its translation is CASSSLDSKTETQYF.

The chain combines TRBV9 with TRBJ2-1, with 8 bases lining up with TRBD1. The CDR3 has 16 residues. CDR1 SGDLS and CDR2 YYNGEE come from the germline V gene. V was clipped by 5 bases and J by 6 bases; unmatched bases: 13. CDR3 in DNA: TGTGCCAGCAGTCCACTCAGGGGGCTACAGTCCAATGAGCAGTTCTTC. It translates to CASSPLRGLQSNEQFF.

The genes are TRBV5-6 and TRBJ2-5, with TRBD1 matching 11 bases. TRBJ2-7 explains the end of the DNA better; the J call may be wrong. This CDR3 comprises 15 residues. Germline V lookup: CDR1 SGHDT, CDR2 YYEEEE. The CDR3 protein is CASSLGGTGGYEQYF. As DNA, the CDR3 is TGTGCCAGCAGCTTGGGAGGGACAGGGGGGTACGAGCAGTACTTC.

The chain carries TRBV6-6 and TRBJ2-7; tentative D call: TRBD2 (5 bases). Deletions cut 3 bases from V and 2 bases from J, with 14 bases between. In germline, CDR1 is MNHNY, CDR2 SVGAGI (reference sequence). CDR3 length: 15 residues. CDR3 sequence (DNA): TGTGCCAGCAGTTATAGTAGCGCCAACCCCTACGAGCAGTACTTC. Its translation is CASSYSSANPYEQYF.

The chain employs TRBV28 and TRBJ2-1; D perhaps matches TRBD1 (8 bases). Germline lookup yields CDR1 MDHEN and CDR2 SYDVKM. With 5 bases removed from V and 4 bases from J, the gap between germline ends came to 15 bases. The CDR3 is 15 residues long. The CDR3 nucleotides read TGTGCCAGCAGTATCGGGGGGACAGGTTACAATGAGCAGTTCTTC. The encoded protein is CASSIGGTGYNEQFF.

The genes are TRBV2 and TRBJ2-7; the D gene is possibly TRBD2 (6 bases). Germline V gene lookup returns CDR1 SNHLY and CDR2 FYNNEI. V gave up 6 bases and J gave up 1 base, with 25 bases separating them. The CDR3 has 18 amino acids. The CDR3 here is CASRETRPGAAISYEQYF. The CDR3 DNA is TGTGCCAGCAGGGAAACCCGTCCGGGAGCTGCCATATCCTACGAGCAGTACTTC.

V gene TRBV6-5 combines with J gene TRBJ2-7; tentatively, D is TRBD2 (7 bases). V was trimmed by 2 bases and J by 5 bases, leaving 13 bases between them. The germline V gene has CDR1 MNHEY and CDR2 SVGAGI. CDR3 size: 14 residues. CDR3 amino acids: CASSYRRGGNEQYF. Written as DNA, the CDR3 is TGTGCCAGCAGTTACAGGAGGGGGGGGAACGAGCAGTACTTC.

The chain links TRBV6-5 to TRBJ2-4; D call uncertain. Germline V gene data show CDR1 as MNHEY and CDR2 as SVGAGI. The CDR3 runs to 15 residues. The V end lost 5 bases, the J end lost 1 base, and 12 bases lay between the germline ends. This CDR3 is CASSRQSIAKNIQYF. The CDR3 coding sequence is TGTGCCAGCAGTCGTCAGTCGATCGCCAAAAACATTCAGTACTTC.

This rearrangement joins TRBV6-7 to TRBJ1-2; tentative D call: TRBD1 (5 bases). TRBV6-7 is an ORF, and what it does is uncertain. The CDR3 is 18 residues long. Trimming removed 0 bases at V and 2 bases at J, with 19 bases between. The CDR3 region has the DNA TGTGCCAGCAGTTACTCGATCGTTCTTCGGGGGGTAAACTATGGCTACACCTTC. As protein: CASSYSIVLRGVNYGYTF.

The rearrangement links TRBV6-5 to TRBJ2-7; D may be TRBD2 (6 bases). This CDR3 spans 16 amino acids. CDR1 is MNHEY, CDR2 SVGAGI, per germline. Trimming pared 2 bases from V and 6 bases from J, leaving 20 bases between. CDR3 coding DNA: TGTGCCAGCAGTTACCAGGCGAGGGGAGGTTGGGGCGAGCAGTACTTC. Protein: CASSYQARGGWGEQYF.

The chain has TRBV5-1 and TRBJ2-5, with 13 bases identical to TRBD2. Germline V gene lookup returns CDR1 SGHRS and CDR2 YFSETQ. There are 18 residues in the CDR3. J was trimmed by 4 bases and V by 4 bases; bases with no gene match: 13. CDR3: CASSKSPGLAGASETQYF. CDR3 DNA sequence: TGCGCCAGCAGCAAATCACCTGGACTAGCGGGAGCATCAGAGACCCAGTACTTC.

The gene calls are TRBV19 and TRBJ1-1; D is uncertain. Germline values: CDR1 LNHDA, CDR2 SQIVND (reference sequence). This CDR3 region has 12 residues. V lost 7 bases and J 11 bases, leaving 17 bases between the germline ends. This CDR3 reads CASIDAGSNAFF. The CDR3 DNA reads as TGTGCCAGTATTGATGCAGGAAGTAACGCTTTCTTT.

This clone was picked up a small number of times. The genes are TRBV5-6 and TRBJ1-2; D call uncertain. CDR1 is SGHDT and CDR2 is YYEEEE in the germline V gene. This CDR3 region has 14 residues. Trimming cost V 0 bases and J 8 bases, with 14 bases left between them. The CDR3 reads CASSLGVGPGGYTF. CDR3 DNA: TGTGCCAGCAGCTTGGGGGTGGGCCCCGGAGGCTACACCTTC.

V is TRBV18 and J is TRBJ2-5; 10 nucleotides agree with TRBD1. The junction had 6 bases not matched to a gene; V was cut back by 6 bases and J by 5 bases. This CDR3 is built from 14 residues. Germline-derived CDR1 and CDR2 are KGHSH and LQKENI. CDR3 loop: CASSLTGGRETQYF. The CDR3 coding sequence is TGTGCCAGCTCTCTGACAGGGGGCCGGGAGACCCAGTACTTC. The full variable domain, completed using reference TRBV18 and TRBJ2-5, is NAGVMQNPRHLVRRRGQEARLRCSPMKGHSHVYWYRQLPEEGLKFMVYLQKENIIDESGMPKERFSAEFPKEGPSILRIQQVVRGDSAAYFCASSLTGGRETQYFGPGTRLLVL.